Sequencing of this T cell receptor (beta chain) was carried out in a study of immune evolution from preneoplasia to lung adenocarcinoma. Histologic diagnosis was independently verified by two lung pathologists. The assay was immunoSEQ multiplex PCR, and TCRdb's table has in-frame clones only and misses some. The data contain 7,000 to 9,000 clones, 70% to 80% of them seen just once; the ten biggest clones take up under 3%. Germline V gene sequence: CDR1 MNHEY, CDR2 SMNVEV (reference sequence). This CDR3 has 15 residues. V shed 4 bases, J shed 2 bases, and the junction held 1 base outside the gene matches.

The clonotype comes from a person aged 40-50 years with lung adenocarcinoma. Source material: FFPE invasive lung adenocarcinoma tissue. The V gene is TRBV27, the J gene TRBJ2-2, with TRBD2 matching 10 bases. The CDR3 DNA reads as TGTGCCAGCAGTTCTAGCGGGAGAAACACCGGGGAGCTGTTTTTT. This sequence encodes CASSSSGRNTGELFF.